Sequencing of this TCR beta chain was carried out in a study of regulatory T cells in long-lasting Graves disease. Study as a whole: Persistent Graves' disease meant over 5 years of antithyroid drugs with positive TSH receptor antibodies.

The authors built TCR beta libraries using iRepertoire HTBI primers and Arm-PCR of CDR3 regions. TCRdb re-called the multiplex PCR reads with MiXCR, one entry per CDR3 protein. The sample consists of approximately 690,000 distinct CDR3 sequences, about 32% of them appearing once. Indicated time point: persistent/refractory GD, antithyroid drugs over 5 years with positive TRAb. After RNA was extracted from PBMCs, the TCR library was made from it. The ends were cut back, 4 bases at V and 9 bases at J, with 16 bases in the middle. CDR3 length: 15 amino acids. Notes on this clonotype: Its antigen is as yet unknown.

Whole-study findings and limits: Under persistent disease, TRBV28, TRBJ1-2 and TRBJ2-5 were used preferentially. Not thyroid tissue but only peripheral blood was studied.

V gene TRBV12-3 or TRBV12-4 combines with J gene TRBJ1-6; maybe TRBD1 (5 bases). The sequence was collected from a female donor with Graves disease. Sequenced material: peripheral blood mononuclear cells (PBMCs), taken when the disease was refractory, from a patient treated with antithyroid drugs. The CDR3: CASSYKQGARSPLHF. The CDR3, as DNA: TGTGCCAGCAGTTATAAGCAGGGCGCCCGTTCACCCCTCCACTTT.